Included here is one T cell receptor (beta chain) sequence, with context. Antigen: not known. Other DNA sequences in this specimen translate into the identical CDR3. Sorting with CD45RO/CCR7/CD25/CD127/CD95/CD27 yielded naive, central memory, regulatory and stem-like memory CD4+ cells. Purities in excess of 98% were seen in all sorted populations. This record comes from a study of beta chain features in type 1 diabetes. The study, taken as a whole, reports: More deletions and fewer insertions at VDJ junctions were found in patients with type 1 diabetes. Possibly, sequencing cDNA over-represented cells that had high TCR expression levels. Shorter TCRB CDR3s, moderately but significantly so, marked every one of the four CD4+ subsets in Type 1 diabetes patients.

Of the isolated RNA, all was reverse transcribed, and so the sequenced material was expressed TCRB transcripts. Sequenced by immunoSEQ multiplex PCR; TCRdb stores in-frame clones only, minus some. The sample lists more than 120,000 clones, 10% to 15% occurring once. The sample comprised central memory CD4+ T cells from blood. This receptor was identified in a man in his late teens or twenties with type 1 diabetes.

DNA for the CDR3: TGTGCCAGCAGCCGACTCGCGGGGGGCTCGTACCAAGAGACCCAGTACTTC. Amino acid sequence: CASSRLAGGSYQETQYF. The J gene is TRBJ2-5, the V gene TRBV5-6; 8 positions match TRBD2. The CDR3 runs to 17 residues. Germline V lookup: CDR1 SGHDT, CDR2 YYEEEE. Trimming cost V 4 bases and J 0 bases; bases outside gene matches: 11.